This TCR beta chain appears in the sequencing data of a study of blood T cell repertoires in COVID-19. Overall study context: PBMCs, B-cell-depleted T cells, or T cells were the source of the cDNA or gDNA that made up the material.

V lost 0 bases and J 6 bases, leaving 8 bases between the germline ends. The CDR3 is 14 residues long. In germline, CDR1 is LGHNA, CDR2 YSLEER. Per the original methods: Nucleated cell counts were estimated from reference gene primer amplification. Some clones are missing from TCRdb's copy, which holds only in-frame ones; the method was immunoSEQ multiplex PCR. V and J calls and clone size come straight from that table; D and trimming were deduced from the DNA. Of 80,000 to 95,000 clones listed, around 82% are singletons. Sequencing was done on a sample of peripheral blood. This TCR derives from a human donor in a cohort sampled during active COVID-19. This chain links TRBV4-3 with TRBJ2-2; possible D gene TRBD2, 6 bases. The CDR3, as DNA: TGCGCCAGCAGCCAAGAGGGAGGAGCCGGGGAGCTGTTTTTT. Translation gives CASSQEGGAGELFF.